The 32 T cell receptor beta chains in this list originate from one sample, sequenced in a study of a mutant IDH1 vaccine in newly diagnosed glioma. Time point here: week 23, last vaccination. Vaccine doses each comprised 300 ug of mutant IDH1 20-mer peptide, with topical imiquimod. Their antigens are not known. Repertoires were generated with immunoSEQ multiplex PCR, while TCRdb's copy carries only in-frame clones and drops some. Counted here are around 30,000 clones, 80% occurring once; the ten biggest clones make up roughly 8%. This sample comprised PBMCs, obtained from a glioma patient whose treatment included an IDH1 peptide vaccine. The receptors shown here come from a woman under 30 with glioma.

V is TRBV2 and J is TRBJ1-1, with 8 bases that match TRBD1. V shed 10 bases and J 1 base; nucleotides not matched to a gene: 5. Germline-derived CDR1 and CDR2 are SNHLY and FYNNEI. The CDR3 is 13 residues long. The CDR3 nucleotides are TGTGCCATAGAGACAGGGGCGAACACTGAAGCTTTCTTT. This codes for CAIETGANTEAFF.

The rearrangement joins TRBV6-5 to TRBJ2-5; 8 bases are a match to TRBD1. The J segment lost 5 bases and the V segment lost 6 bases, leaving 5 bases of the junction unmatched. Germline values: CDR1 MNHEY, CDR2 SVGAGI. The CDR3 consists of 13 residues. CDR3 loop: CASSRTGRETQYF. CDR3 DNA: TGTGCCAGCAGCCGGACAGGGAGGGAGACCCAGTACTTC.

The chain couples TRBV7-8 to TRBJ1-1; D uncertain. V was shortened by 4 bases and J by 8 bases, with 11 bases between the two germline ends. The CDR3 consists of 12 residues. Germline CDR1 and CDR2: SGHVS and FQNEAQ. CDR3: CASSSVLGEAFF. As DNA, the CDR3 is TGTGCCAGCAGCTCCGTTCTCGGGGAAGCTTTCTTT. Combining the CDR3 with reference TRBV7-8 and TRBJ1-1 gives the whole variable domain GAGVSQSPRYKVAKRGQDVALRCDPISGHVSLFWYQQALGQGPEFLTYFQNEAQLDKSGLPSDRFFAERPEGSVSTLKIQRTQQEDSAVYLCASSSVLGEAFFGQGTRLTVV.

This clone was observed a few times. The V call is TRBV27, the J call TRBJ1-2; TRBD1 matches at 9 bases. Germline V gene data show CDR1 as MNHEY and CDR2 as SMNVEV (reference sequence). Trimming at V came to 10 bases and at J to 5 bases, leaving 5 bases not matched to a gene. The CDR3 is 12 amino acids. CDR3 in DNA: TGTGCCACTGGGACAGGGAAGTATGGCTACACCTTC. Translation: CATGTGKYGYTF.

The J gene is TRBJ2-2, the V gene TRBV9, with TRBD1 as a possible D gene (6 bases). The CDR3 loop spans 16 amino acids. Germline CDR1 reads SGDLS; CDR2 reads YYNGEE. The V end lost 3 bases, the J end lost 6 bases, and 18 bases lay between the germline ends. The CDR3 protein is CASSAAPSGAAGELFF. The DNA of the CDR3 is TGTGCCAGCAGCGCCGCCCCGTCAGGGGCGGCCGGGGAGCTGTTTTTT.

CDR3 residues: CASSLDMNTEAFF. CDR3 DNA sequence: TGTGCCAGCAGCTTAGATATGAACACTGAAGCTTTCTTT. The J gene is TRBJ1-1, the V gene TRBV7-2; D is unclear. Trimming cost V 1 base and J 0 bases, with 3 bases left between them. This CDR3 comprises 13 residues. Germline V lookup: CDR1 SGHTA, CDR2 FQGNSA.

There are a few counts of this clone. The chain is built from TRBV7-2 and TRBJ1-3; D call uncertain. The CDR3 contains 16 residues. V was clipped by 4 bases and J by 0 bases, with 13 bases between them. Per germline, CDR1 SGHTA and CDR2 FQGNSA. In DNA, the CDR3 is TGTGCCAGCAGCTCCCTACTCACAGCCTCTGGAAACACCATATATTTT. It codes for CASSSLLTASGNTIYF.

This CDR3 is CASSQVTGGTGPQHF. The CDR3 DNA reads TGCGCCAGCAGCCAAGTCACAGGGGGCACGGGGCCCCAGCATTTT. This sequence joins TRBV4-3 and TRBJ1-5; 9 bases match TRBD1. The CDR3 consists of 15 residues. CDR1 and CDR2 from the germline V gene are LGHNA and YSLEER. V lost 1 base and J lost 9; bases outside the gene matches: 7.

This clone was found a few times. V is TRBV4-2 and J is TRBJ1-1; D not certain. Germline V gives CDR1 LGHNA, CDR2 YNFKEQ. The CDR3 is 15 amino acids. With 4 bases removed from V and 4 bases from J, the gap between germline ends came to 16 bases. In DNA, the CDR3 is TGTGCCAGCAGCCCAAGCCAGATCTCGACCACTGAAGCTTTCTTT. Translating it yields CASSPSQISTTEAFF.

The chain links TRBV7-6 to TRBJ2-7; 8 bases match TRBD2. The V and J ends lost 0 bases and 0 bases, in that order; junction bases with no gene match: 4. The CDR3 length is 16 residues. Germline CDR1 reads SGHVS; CDR2 reads FNYEAQ. The CDR3 DNA reads TGTGCCAGCAGCTTAGCCCCTAGCGGGTACTCCTACGAGCAGTACTTC. Amino acids: CASSLAPSGYSYEQYF.

The chain combines TRBV28 with TRBJ2-7; tentatively, D is TRBD2 (5 bases). The V end was cut by 1 base, the J end by 6 bases, with 10 bases between. Germline CDR1 is MDHEN and CDR2 is SYDVKM. There are 13 residues in the CDR3. For the CDR3, the DNA is TGTGCCAGCAGTTTATCGGGGATTGTCGAGCAGTACTTC. The encoded protein is CASSLSGIVEQYF.

Only one count was recorded for this clone. This chain uses TRBV5-6 with TRBJ1-2; D may be TRBD1 (5 bases). Trimming removed 4 bases from V and 7 bases from J, with 17 bases in between. This CDR3 is 14 amino acids long. The V gene's germline CDR1 is SGHDT and CDR2 YYEEEE. In DNA, the CDR3 is TGTGCCAGCAGCCTTACCGCGGCCGGGGGTGGCTACACCTTC. Amino acid sequence: CASSLTAAGGGYTF.

The rearrangement uses TRBV10-3 and TRBJ2-7, with 8 bases aligning to TRBD1. This CDR3 is 15 amino acids long. The germline gives CDR1 ENHRY, CDR2 SYGVKD. J was trimmed by 5 bases and V by 0 bases; bases with no gene match: 6. The CDR3 DNA is TGTGCCATCAGTGAGTCAGGGGACAGGAGCAACGAGCAGTACTTC. Its protein product is CAISESGDRSNEQYF.

The chain links TRBV5-4 to TRBJ2-1; 11 bases match TRBD2. V shed 7 bases and J 1 base; nucleotides not matched to a gene: 1. CDR3 length: 14 amino acids. Per the germline V gene, CDR1 is SGHNT and CDR2 is YYREEE (reference sequence). CDR3 region: CASGTSGSYNEQFF. The CDR3, as DNA: TGTGCCAGCGGGACTAGCGGATCCTACAATGAGCAGTTCTTC.

The rearrangement links TRBV7-9 to TRBJ2-7; D remains unclear. This CDR3 has 15 residues. From germline, CDR1 is SEHNR and CDR2 FQNEAQ (reference sequence). V was cut by 2 bases and J by 0 bases, with 11 bases left in between. The CDR3 DNA reads as TGTGCCAGCAGCTTATCGGCGACTGGCTCCTACGAGCAGTACTTC. Amino acids: CASSLSATGSYEQYF.

This sequence joins TRBV4-1 and TRBJ1-4; no reliable D call. This CDR3 is built from 11 residues. The ends were cut back, 2 bases at V and 8 bases at J, with 3 bases in the middle. Germline-derived CDR1 and CDR2 are MGHRA and YSYEKL. The CDR3 loop is CASSQSEKLFF. CDR3 coding DNA: TGCGCCAGCAGCCAATCGGAAAAACTGTTTTTT.

This clone has a handful of counts. The genes are TRBV18 and TRBJ1-1; D is perhaps TRBD1 (5 bases). Germline lookup yields CDR1 KGHSH and CDR2 LQKENI. The ends were cut back, 2 bases at V and 1 base at J, with 8 bases in the middle. The CDR3 runs 14 residues. Written as DNA, the CDR3 is TGTGCCAGCTCACCAACAGGACGGAACACTGAAGCTTTCTTT. The encoded protein is CASSPTGRNTEAFF.

This clone was detected only once. The chain has TRBV4-3 and TRBJ1-2; D may be TRBD1 (5 bases). With 0 bases removed from V and 5 bases from J, the gap between germline ends came to 10 bases. CDR1 is LGHNA and CDR2 is YSLEER in the germline V gene. This CDR3 spans 14 amino acids. The CDR3 sequence: CASSQEKGTYGYTF. The CDR3 bases are TGCGCCAGCAGCCAAGAGAAGGGGACGTATGGCTACACCTTC.

This clone was found once. The genes are TRBV4-1 and TRBJ2-2; a weak D match, TRBD1 (6 bases). The germline CDR1 and CDR2 sequences are MGHRA and YSYEKL. There are 17 residues in the CDR3. V was cut by 0 bases and J by 6 bases, with 17 bases left in between. CDR3 nucleotide sequence: TGCGCCAGCAGCCAAGATGGTGGGGGCTTAAGGGCCGGGGAGCTGTTTTTT. It yields the protein CASSQDGGGLRAGELFF.

The chain has TRBV7-6 and TRBJ2-1; 12 nucleotides line up with TRBD2. The CDR3 contains 17 residues. V dropped 6 bases and J dropped 4; count of bases not matched to a gene: 10. Germline V gives CDR1 SGHVS, CDR2 FNYEAQ. The CDR3 loop reads CASSSYIGLAGYNEQFF. Written as DNA, the CDR3 is TGTGCCAGCAGTTCCTATATCGGACTAGCGGGGTACAATGAGCAGTTCTTC.

The gene calls are TRBV4-1 and TRBJ2-6; D is possibly TRBD2 (6 bases). The V end was cut by 0 bases, the J end by 4 bases, with 16 bases between. The CDR3 runs 18 residues. Germline lookup yields CDR1 MGHRA and CDR2 YSYEKL. CDR3 sequence: CASSQDAAPGVGANVLTF. Written as DNA, the CDR3 is TGCGCCAGCAGCCAAGATGCCGCACCGGGAGTCGGGGCCAACGTCCTGACTTTC.

CDR3 bases: TGTGCCAGCAGTTCCCACGAAGGGAGTCTGGGTCAGCCCCAGCATTTT. Its translation is CASSSHEGSLGQPQHF. The rearrangement links TRBV28 to TRBJ1-5; D ambiguous. CDR1 is MDHEN, CDR2 SYDVKM, per germline. The CDR3 is 16 amino acids. V dropped 4 bases and J dropped 6 bases, with 19 bases sitting between them. The variable domain in full, completed from reference TRBV28 and TRBJ1-5, reads DVKVTQSSRYLVKRTGEKVFLECVQDMDHENMFWYRQDPGLGLRLIYFSYDVKMKEKGDIPEGYSVSREKKERFSLILESASTNQTSMYLCASSSHEGSLGQPQHFGDGTRLSIL.

The chain recombines TRBV29-1 with TRBJ2-7, with 9 bases fitting TRBD1. CDR1 and CDR2 from the germline V gene are SQVTM and ANQGSEA. The CDR3 runs 14 residues. V was pared by 7 bases and J by 5 bases, with 12 bases of the junction left unmatched. The CDR3 region has the DNA TGCAGCGCGGCTTCGGGACAGGGTGTTCACGAGCAGTACTTC. Translated, it gives CSAASGQGVHEQYF.

V and J are TRBV15 and TRBJ1-5, with a tentative D call TRBD1 (6 bases). This CDR3 has 15 amino acids. V lost 2 bases and J lost 1, with 9 bases in between. Germline-derived CDR1 and CDR2 are LNHNV and YYDKDF (reference sequence). CDR3 loop: CATSRFQGSNQPQHF. Written as DNA, the CDR3 is TGTGCCACCAGCAGATTTCAGGGGAGCAATCAGCCCCAGCATTTT.

The chain combines TRBV20-1 with TRBJ2-7; D is possibly TRBD2 (5 bases). Germline V lookup: CDR1 DFQATT, CDR2 SNEGSKA (reference sequence). V gave up 6 bases and J gave up 5 bases, with 11 bases separating them. CDR3 size: 11 residues. The CDR3 DNA is TGCAGTGCCCTCCGGGGTAACGAGCAGTACTTC. As protein: CSALRGNEQYF.

The chain links TRBV27 to TRBJ2-5; possibly TRBD1 or TRBD2 for D (6 bases each). The V and J ends lost 3 bases and 7 bases respectively, with 12 bases between them. The CDR3 spans 13 residues. The germline CDR1 and CDR2 sequences are MNHEY and SMNVEV (reference sequence). CDR3 bases: TGTGCCAGCAGTTTTGGGACGGGGGCGACCCAGTACTTC. Its protein product is CASSFGTGATQYF.

Only a few counts were recorded for this clone. This chain connects TRBV7-9 to TRBJ1-1; D may be TRBD1 (5 bases). V shed 5 bases and J shed 1 base, with 17 bases lying between them. The CDR3 totals 16 residues. Germline CDR1 reads SEHNR; CDR2 reads FQNEAQ (reference sequence). CDR3 residues: CASSPGTAGRNTEAFF. The CDR3 nucleotides read TGTGCCAGCAGCCCGGGGACCGCGGGGAGGAACACTGAAGCTTTCTTT.

This chain links TRBV7-8 with TRBJ1-5, with D possibly matching TRBD1 (5 bases). The CDR3 contains 17 residues. V dropped 0 bases and J dropped 0 bases, with 12 bases sitting between them. CDR1 is SGHVS, CDR2 FQNEAQ, per germline. The CDR3 is CASSLATQELSNQPQHF. CDR3 bases: TGTGCCAGCAGCTTAGCGACACAGGAGCTTAGCAATCAGCCCCAGCATTTT.

The chain joins TRBV5-6 to TRBJ1-5; possibly TRBD1 for D (5 bases). Germline V gene data show CDR1 as SGHDT and CDR2 as YYEEEE. V lost 1 base to trimming and J lost 1 base, with 9 bases between them. The CDR3 is 15 amino acids. CDR3 DNA: TGTGCCAGCAGCTTGCGACAGATAAGCAATCAGCCCCAGCATTTT. Translating it yields CASSLRQISNQPQHF.

The chain has TRBV2 and TRBJ2-7; possibly TRBD1 for D (6 bases). With 8 bases removed from V and 7 bases from J, the gap between germline ends came to 15 bases. Germline V CDR1 and CDR2: SNHLY, FYNNEI. The CDR3 is made up of 12 amino acids. CDR3 DNA sequence: TGTGCCAGCTCCCGACAGGCTAGAGAGCAGTACTTC. Translating it yields CASSRQAREQYF.

The gene calls are TRBV28 and TRBJ2-1, with 7 bases fitting TRBD1. The CDR3 consists of 15 residues. With 5 bases clipped from V and 2 bases from J, the junction kept 6 bases outside the gene matches. Looked up from germline, CDR1 is MDHEN and CDR2 is SYDVKM. CDR3 residues: CASSPEDRTYNEQFF. In nucleotides, the CDR3 is TGTGCCAGCAGTCCGGAGGACAGGACCTACAATGAGCAGTTCTTC.

This clone has a single count. Here the CDR3 DNA reads TGTGCCAGCAGTTTTGGACCGCAATCCTACGAGCAGTACTTC. Amino acid sequence: CASSFGPQSYEQYF. The gene calls are TRBV7-8 and TRBJ2-7, with unresolved D. V was cut by 6 bases and J by 1 base, with 13 bases left in between. This CDR3 comprises 14 residues. CDR1 is SGHVS, CDR2 FQNEAQ, per germline.